This entry describes one T cell receptor (beta chain). The assay was immunoSEQ multiplex PCR, and TCRdb's table has in-frame clones only and misses some. The table includes roughly 120,000 clones, about 90% detected once. Unmatched junction bases numbered 4, after V lost 5 bases and J lost 2 bases. Germline assignment: CDR1 SGHVS and CDR2 FQNEAQ. The CDR3 has 15 amino acids. The data were obtained in a study of blood T cell repertoires in COVID-19. The genes are TRBV7-8 and TRBJ2-1; 9 bases agree with TRBD1. The receptor's source is a woman in her fifties or sixties with active or convalescent COVID-19. The sequencing sample was made of peripheral blood. The CDR3 sequence: CASSLGQGTYNEQFF. CDR3 nucleotide sequence: TGTGCCAGCAGCCTAGGACAGGGGACCTACAATGAGCAGTTCTTC. Based on the CDR3 plus reference TRBV7-8 and TRBJ2-1, the full variable domain is GAGVSQSPRYKVAKRGQDVALRCDPISGHVSLFWYQQALGQGPEFLTYFQNEAQLDKSGLPSDRFFAERPEGSVSTLKIQRTQQEDSAVYLCASSLGQGTYNEQFFGPGTRLTVL.